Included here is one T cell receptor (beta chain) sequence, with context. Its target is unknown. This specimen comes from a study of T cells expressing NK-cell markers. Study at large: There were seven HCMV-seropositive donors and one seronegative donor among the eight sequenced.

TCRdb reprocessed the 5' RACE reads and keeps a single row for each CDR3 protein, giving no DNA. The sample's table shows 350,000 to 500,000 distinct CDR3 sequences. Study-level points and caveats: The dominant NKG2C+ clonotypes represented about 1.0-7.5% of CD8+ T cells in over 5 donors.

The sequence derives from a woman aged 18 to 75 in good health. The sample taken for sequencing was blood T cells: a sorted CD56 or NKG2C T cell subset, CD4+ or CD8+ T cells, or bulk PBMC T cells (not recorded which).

CDR3 residues: CASSWVGTEKNIQYF. This chain joins TRBV28 and TRBJ2-4; TCRdb lists TRBD1, though no DNA is available to test this call. The CDR3 spans 15 residues. Germline V gives CDR1 MDHEN, CDR2 SYDVKM.